The TCR beta chain under discussion was sequenced for a study of T cell changes during pregnancy in multiple sclerosis. There are 14 residues in the CDR3. V lost 4 bases, J lost 4 bases, and 12 bases lay in between. CDR1 is LNHDA, CDR2 SQIVND, per germline (reference sequence). Repertoires were generated with immunoSEQ multiplex PCR, while TCRdb's copy carries only in-frame clones and drops some. The repertoire consists of approximately 74,000 clones, with approximately 92% occurring once and the leading ten covering around 2.3%. This chain joins TRBV19 and TRBJ2-3; the D is unclear. The specimen was peripheral blood, collected before pregnancy. This TCR derives from a female donor with multiple sclerosis, enrolled in a pregnancy study. As DNA, the CDR3 is TGTGCCAGTAGTAGACGACTGGTTCCAGATACGCAGTATTTT. As protein: CASSRRLVPDTQYF.